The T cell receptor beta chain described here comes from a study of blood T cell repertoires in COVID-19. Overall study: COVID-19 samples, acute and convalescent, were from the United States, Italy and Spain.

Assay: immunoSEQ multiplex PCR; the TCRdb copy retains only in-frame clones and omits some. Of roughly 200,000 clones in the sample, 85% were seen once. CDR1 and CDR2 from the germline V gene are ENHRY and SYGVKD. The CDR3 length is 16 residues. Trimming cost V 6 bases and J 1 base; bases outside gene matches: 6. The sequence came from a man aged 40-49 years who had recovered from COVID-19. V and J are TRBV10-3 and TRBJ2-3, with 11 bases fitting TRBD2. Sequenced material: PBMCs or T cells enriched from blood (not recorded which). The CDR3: CAISREGLAGTDTQYF. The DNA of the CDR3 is TGTGCCATCAGCAGAGAGGGACTAGCGGGCACAGATACGCAGTATTTT.